Listed below are T cell receptor beta chains from one sample, sequenced in a study of blood T cell repertoires in COVID-19. Sequencing was performed with immunoSEQ multiplex PCR; in TCRdb, only in-frame clones are kept and a portion is missing. The sample has 300,000 to 400,000 clones, more than 70% seen once. Input material: peripheral blood. These receptors all come from a woman between 50 and 59 years old who had recovered from COVID-19. The CDR3 runs from the conserved cysteine through the conserved F or W. The D gene is left open where the match is weak. For some rows the clone size is stated as once, few or many, or as a class when expanded; others skip it.

>TRBD1|TRBV6-5|TRBJ1-6|-
CASRDRGFNSPLHF
TGTGCCAGCAGGGACAGGGGGTTTAATTCACCCCTCCACTTT
>-|TRBV12-3/TRBV12-4|TRBJ2-5|-
CASSFREETQYF
TGTGCCAGCAGTTTCAGGGAAGAGACCCAGTACTTC
>TRBD1|TRBV5-1|TRBJ1-3|once
CASSPATGGFGNTIYF
TGCGCCAGCAGCCCCGCGACAGGGGGCTTTGGAAACACCATATATTTT
>TRBD1|TRBV5-1|TRBJ1-1|-
CASSFNRGTEAFF
TGCGCCAGCAGCTTCAACAGGGGCACTGAAGCTTTCTTT
>TRBD2|TRBV10-2|TRBJ2-3|-
CASRLAGAKDTQYF
TGCGCCAGCAGGCTAGCGGGAGCGAAAGATACGCAGTATTTT
>TRBD2|TRBV30|TRBJ2-1|few
CAWSRGLAGNNEQFF
TGTGCCTGGAGTCGTGGACTAGCGGGGAACAATGAGCAGTTCTTC
>-|TRBV28|TRBJ1-5|-
CASSSPRQPDNQPQHF
TGTGCCAGCAGCTCACCCCGACAGCCTGATAATCAGCCCCAGCATTTT
>TRBD1|TRBV10-3|TRBJ2-1|-
CATQPGTGGEQFF
TGTGCCACCCAACCCGGGACAGGGGGTGAGCAGTTCTTC
>-|TRBV2|TRBJ2-2|few
CASSAGTTNTGELFF
TGTGCCAGCAGTGCCGGGACAACGAACACCGGGGAGCTGTTTTTT
>TRBD1|TRBV10-3|TRBJ1-1|-
CAISETSGTGGTEAFF
TGTGCCATCAGTGAGACATCCGGGACAGGGGGCACTGAAGCTTTCTTT
>-|TRBV5-1|TRBJ1-4|once
CASSLELNEKLFF
TGCGCCAGCAGCTTGGAACTCAATGAAAAACTGTTTTTT
>TRBD1|TRBV29-1|TRBJ1-2|once
CSVAPRQGSYGYTF
TGCAGCGTAGCCCCCCGACAGGGTAGCTATGGCTACACCTTC
>-|TRBV6-2/TRBV6-3|TRBJ1-1|-
CASSYFSGSEAFF
TGTGCCAGCAGTTACTTTTCGGGGAGTGAAGCTTTCTTT
>-|TRBV13|TRBJ2-5|-
CASSLGLGQGGETQYF
TGTGCCAGCAGCTTAGGCCTAGGGCAGGGTGGTGAGACCCAGTACTTC
>TRBD1|TRBV2|TRBJ1-2|-
CASSEEAGGNYGYTF
TGTGCCAGCAGTGAAGAGGCAGGGGGCAACTATGGCTACACCTTC
>TRBD1|TRBV12-3/TRBV12-4|TRBJ1-2|-
CASRTGVNYGYTF
TGTGCCAGCCGGACAGGGGTGAACTATGGCTACACCTTC
>-|TRBV27|TRBJ2-7|once
CASSLSATTYEQYF
TGTGCCAGCAGTTTAAGTGCAACAACCTACGAGCAGTACTTC
>TRBD1|TRBV29-1|TRBJ1-2|many
CSVVSGGSGYTF
TGCAGCGTTGTTTCAGGGGGGAGCGGCTACACCTTC
>TRBD2|TRBV5-1|TRBJ2-3|-
CASSLAGGSTDTQYF
TGCGCCAGCAGCTTAGCGGGGGGGTCCACAGATACGCAGTATTTT
>-|TRBV20-1|TRBJ1-1|-
CSASRGPSDTEAFF
TGCAGTGCTAGTAGGGGTCCATCGGACACTGAAGCTTTCTTT
>TRBD1|TRBV28|TRBJ2-3|-
CASSDRGADTQYF
TGTGCCAGCAGTGACAGGGGGGCAGATACGCAGTATTTT
>TRBD1|TRBV18|TRBJ2-2|-
CASSPGTGGTGELFF
TGTGCCAGCTCACCAGGGACAGGAGGAACCGGGGAGCTGTTTTTT
>-|TRBV6-2/TRBV6-3|TRBJ2-5|-
CASSYSGQLGETQYF
TGTGCCAGCAGTTACTCTGGGCAGCTCGGAGAGACCCAGTACTTC
>-|TRBV7-2|TRBJ1-1|-
CASSLNRENTEAFF
TGTGCCAGCAGCTTAAACAGGGAAAACACTGAAGCTTTCTTT
>TRBD1|TRBV2|TRBJ1-1|-
CASSPDRRAFF
TGTGCCAGCAGTCCGGACAGGCGAGCTTTCTTT
>TRBD2|TRBV24-1|TRBJ2-7|few
CATSDFEAGVHEQYF
TGTGCCACCAGTGATTTTGAGGCGGGAGTCCACGAGCAGTACTTC
>-|TRBV30|TRBJ1-1|few
CAGVSGRKAFF
TGTGCCGGCGTGAGTGGCAGGAAAGCTTTCTTT
>TRBD1|TRBV5-4|TRBJ1-4|-
CASSLGQGEKLFF
TGTGCCAGCAGCTTGGGACAGGGGGAAAAACTGTTTTTT
>-|TRBV19|TRBJ2-2|once
CASSRSNTGELFF
TGTGCCAGTAGTAGAAGCAACACCGGGGAGCTGTTTTTT
>TRBD1|TRBV7-9|TRBJ2-1|-
CASSSRDRGDNEQFF
TGTGCCAGCAGCTCCCGGGACAGGGGAGACAATGAGCAGTTCTTC
>TRBD2|TRBV30|TRBJ2-2|-
CAWSVRPSGAGELFF
TGTGCCTGGAGTGTAAGGCCTAGCGGTGCCGGGGAGCTGTTTTTT
>-|TRBV24-1|TRBJ1-2|-
CATEDSRAYGYTF
TGTGCCACCGAGGACAGTCGGGCCTATGGCTACACCTTC
>-|TRBV7-2|TRBJ2-3|-
CASSYDRTGGVADTQYF
TGTGCCAGCAGCTACGATCGGACCGGGGGTGTGGCAGATACGCAGTATTTT
>-|TRBV28|TRBJ1-2|-
CASGQQVEFYGYTF
TGTGCCAGCGGACAACAGGTTGAGTTCTATGGCTACACCTTC
>-|TRBV6-5|TRBJ1-3|-
CASSYIGGSGNTIYF
TGTGCCAGCAGTTACATCGGAGGCTCTGGAAACACCATATATTTT